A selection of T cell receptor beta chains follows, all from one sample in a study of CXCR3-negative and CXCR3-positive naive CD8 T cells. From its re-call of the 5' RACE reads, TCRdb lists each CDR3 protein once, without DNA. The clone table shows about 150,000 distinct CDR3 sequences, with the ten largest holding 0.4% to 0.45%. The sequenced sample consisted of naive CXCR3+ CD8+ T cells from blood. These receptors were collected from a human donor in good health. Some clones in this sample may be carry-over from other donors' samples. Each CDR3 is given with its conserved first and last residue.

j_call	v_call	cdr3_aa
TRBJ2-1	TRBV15	CATSRDRPISYNEQFF
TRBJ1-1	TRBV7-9	CASSNPDRGTGNTEAFF
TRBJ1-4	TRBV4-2	CASSQVLAANEKLFF
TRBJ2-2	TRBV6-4	CASSDSSTGELFF
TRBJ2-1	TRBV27	CASSLAPGSYNEQFF
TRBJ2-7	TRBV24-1	CATETSTYEQYF
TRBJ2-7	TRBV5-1	CASSLASGVAHYEQYF
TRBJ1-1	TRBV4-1	CASSQEPGGSEAFF
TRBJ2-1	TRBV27	CASSLGTMPGLAGDEQFF
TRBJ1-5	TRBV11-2	CASSPAPGLSPQHF
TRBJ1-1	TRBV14	CASSQRGQGLRMNTEAFF
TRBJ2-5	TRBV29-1	CSVPDRGETQYF
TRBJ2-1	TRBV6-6	CASKSGNNEQFF
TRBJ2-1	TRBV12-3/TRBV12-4	CASSLAEGAYNEQFF
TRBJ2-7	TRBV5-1	CASSLAGDRDYEQYF
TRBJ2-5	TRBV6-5	CASSYNQRETQYF
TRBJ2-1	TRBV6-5	CASSYFPRLAGLDNEQFF
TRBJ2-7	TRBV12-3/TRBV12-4	CASSHLDRTYEQYF
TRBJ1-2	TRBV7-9	CASRPGQGNYGYTF
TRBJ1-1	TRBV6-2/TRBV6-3	CASLDKVSTNTEAFF
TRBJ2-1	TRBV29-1	CSVVARRNSYNEQFF
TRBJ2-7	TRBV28	CASSKRGVTYEQYF
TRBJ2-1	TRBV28	CASSPGLAGHNEQFF
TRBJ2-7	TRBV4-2	CASSQDRGEGSWGGEQYF
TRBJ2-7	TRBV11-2	CASSLWGGTYEQYF
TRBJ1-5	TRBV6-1	CASSVFLLERNQPQHF
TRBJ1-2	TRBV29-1	CSAQGQGNYGYTF
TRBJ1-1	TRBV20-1	CSAIKPSVGRDRGEFRWDTEAFF
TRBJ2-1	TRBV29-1	CSVQGTSGYNEQFF
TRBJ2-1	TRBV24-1	CATSDRRGGDNEQFF
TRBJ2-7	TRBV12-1	CASTPKRQKTYEQYF